Below are 22 T cell receptor beta chains sequenced from a single sample in a study of blood T cell repertoires in COVID-19. Repertoires were generated with immunoSEQ multiplex PCR, while TCRdb's copy carries only in-frame clones and drops some. The data contain about 140,000 clones, roughly 84% of them singletons. The sequencing input was peripheral blood. The receptors were sampled from a human donor in a cohort sampled during active COVID-19.

The DNA for the CDR3 is TGTGCCAGCTCGCCGACCGGGACAGCCACAGATACGCAGTATTTT. The encoded protein is CASSPTGTATDTQYF. The chain links TRBV18 to TRBJ2-3, with TRBD1 matching over 7 bases. The CDR3 loop spans 15 amino acids. The V gene end was trimmed by 6 bases and the J gene end by 2 bases; junction bases not matched to a gene: 8. Per the germline V gene, CDR1 is KGHSH and CDR2 is LQKENI.

This chain joins TRBV6-5 and TRBJ2-2; 12 nucleotides line up with TRBD1. Germline CDR1 is MNHEY and CDR2 is SVGAGI. V dropped 6 bases and J dropped 6; count of bases not matched to a gene: 5. The CDR3 is made up of 15 amino acids. This CDR3 reads CASRAGTGGSGELFF. CDR3 sequence (DNA): TGTGCCAGCAGAGCCGGGACAGGGGGCTCCGGGGAGCTGTTTTTT.

The rearrangement joins TRBV30 to TRBJ1-6, with TRBD1 identical over 8 bases. V was pared by 1 base and J by 7 bases, with 0 bases of the junction left unmatched. CDR3 length: 13 residues. The germline V gene encodes CDR1 GTSNPN and CDR2 SVGIG (reference sequence). CDR3 nucleotides: TGTGCCTGGAGTGCAGGGGGCAATTCACCCCTCCACTTT. The encoded protein is CAWSAGGNSPLHF.

V and J are TRBV18 and TRBJ2-7, with TRBD1 as a possible D gene (7 bases). V lost 2 bases and J lost 3, with 14 bases in between. Germline V gene data show CDR1 as KGHSH and CDR2 as LQKENI. The CDR3 is made up of 15 amino acids. CDR3 in DNA: TGTGCCAGCTCACCAGGAGGGGGCGGAAGCTACGAGCAGTACTTC. Amino acids: CASSPGGGGSYEQYF.

The chain is built from TRBV19 and TRBJ2-1; the match to TRBD2 covers 7 bases. Germline-derived CDR1 and CDR2 are LNHDA and SQIVND (reference sequence). J gave up 4 bases and V 3 bases, and 6 bases lay outside the gene matches. There are 15 residues in the CDR3. CDR3 sequence reads: CASSIPLAAYNEQFF. In DNA, the CDR3 is TGTGCCAGTAGTATCCCCCTAGCGGCTTACAATGAGCAGTTCTTC.

The chain uses TRBV5-1 and TRBJ2-1; TRBD2 matches at 8 bases. Germline lookup yields CDR1 SGHRS and CDR2 YFSETQ. After removal of 4 bases from V and 7 bases from J, the junction contained 10 bases not matched to a gene. The CDR3 length is 15 residues. Written as DNA, the CDR3 is TGCGCCAGCAGCCGCGGGAGGCCCGCCTCTAATGAGCAGTTCTTC. Translated, it gives CASSRGRPASNEQFF.

The CDR3 spells CASRDRGDTGELFF. CDR3 nucleotides: TGTGCCAGCAGAGACAGGGGCGACACCGGGGAGCTGTTTTTT. The genes are TRBV6-5 and TRBJ2-2, with TRBD1 matching 8 bases. CDR3 length: 14 residues. The germline gives CDR1 MNHEY, CDR2 SVGAGI. J gave up 3 bases and V 6 bases, and 3 bases lay outside the gene matches.

The table lists this clone with a count of one. The V call is TRBV19, the J call TRBJ1-6; 11 bases fit TRBD1. In germline, CDR1 is LNHDA, CDR2 SQIVND (reference sequence). V was clipped by 5 bases and J by 7 bases; unmatched bases: 4. The CDR3 contains 15 residues. DNA for the CDR3: TGTGCCAGTAGTGTCGGACAGGGGGCAAATTCACCCCTCCACTTT. Amino acid sequence: CASSVGQGANSPLHF.

The chain has TRBV2 and TRBJ1-4; perhaps TRBD1 as D (6 bases). In germline, CDR1 is SNHLY, CDR2 FYNNEI. The length of the CDR3 is 14 residues. V was shortened by 7 bases and J by 0 bases, with 9 bases between the two germline ends. The CDR3 loop reads CASTGGPTNEKLFF. In DNA, the CDR3 is TGTGCCAGCACGGGGGGCCCAACTAATGAAAAACTGTTTTTT.

This clone showed up just once. This chain connects TRBV6-5 to TRBJ1-2; D possibly corresponds to TRBD1 (5 bases). V was pared by 0 bases and J by 8 bases, with 10 bases between. The CDR3 has 13 residues. Germline CDR1 and CDR2: MNHEY and SVGAGI. Here the CDR3 DNA reads TGTGCCAGCAGTTACTCTCGGGGGTCCGGCTACACCTTC. This gives the protein CASSYSRGSGYTF.

The chain combines TRBV29-1 with TRBJ2-5, with D possibly being TRBD2 (5 bases). Trimming took 5 bases from V and 1 from J, leaving 14 bases between them. CDR1 is SQVTM, CDR2 ANQGSEA, per germline. The CDR3 totals 14 residues. Written as DNA, the CDR3 is TGCAGCGTTAATCGGGGTGGGTTCCAAGAGACCCAGTACTTC. It is translated as CSVNRGGFQETQYF.

The V call is TRBV30, the J call TRBJ2-3; the match to TRBD1 covers 8 bases. Unmatched junction bases numbered 5, after V lost 6 bases and J lost 0 bases. Germline V lookup: CDR1 GTSNPN, CDR2 SVGIG (reference sequence). This CDR3 has 14 residues. The DNA of the CDR3 is TGTGCCTGCGGACAGGGTGCTAGCACAGATACGCAGTATTTT. Translated: CACGQGASTDTQYF.

V is TRBV22-1 and J is TRBJ2-5; TRBD2 is taken as the D call from the table, unchecked against the DNA. TRBV22-1 is described as a pseudogene. The CDR3 is 16 amino acids. CDR3 sequence reads: CPGSARGDYVGETQYF. The CDR3 coding sequence is TGTCCTGGGAGCGCACGTGGGGACTATGTTGGGGAGACCCAGTACTTC.

This clone was observed once. V gene TRBV30 combines with J gene TRBJ1-2; D gene uncertain. The CDR3 contains 13 residues. The germline V and J ends were trimmed by 3 bases and 5 bases, with 13 bases remaining between them. In germline, CDR1 is GTSNPN, CDR2 SVGIG (reference sequence). In nucleotides, the CDR3 is TGTGCCTGGAGGGTCGCAGGTACTTATGGCTACACCTTC. It translates to CAWRVAGTYGYTF.

This clone was observed once. The J gene is TRBJ1-1, the V gene TRBV2, with TRBD1 matching over 11 bases. V shed 3 bases, J shed 5 bases, and the junction held 2 bases outside the gene matches. Germline V CDR1 and CDR2: SNHLY, FYNNEI. CDR3 length: 14 residues. CDR3 region: CASSEGQGVTEAFF. CDR3 in DNA: TGTGCCAGCAGTGAGGGACAGGGGGTAACTGAAGCTTTCTTT.

This clone was seen just once. The J gene is TRBJ1-1, the V gene TRBV7-9, with a possible D match to TRBD1 (6 bases). Germline V gene lookup returns CDR1 SEHNR and CDR2 FQNEAQ (reference sequence). The V and J ends lost 6 bases and 2 bases respectively, with 16 bases between them. The CDR3 totals 15 residues. CDR3: CASRYSEQGNTEAFF. The CDR3 DNA reads as TGTGCCAGCAGGTACTCAGAACAGGGTAACACTGAAGCTTTCTTT.

In this sample, this clone turned up a few times. CDR3 amino acids: CASIPRDRGYEQYF. The CDR3 region has the DNA TGTGCCAGCATCCCCCGGGACAGAGGCTACGAGCAGTACTTC. V and J are TRBV2 and TRBJ2-7, with TRBD1 identical over 7 bases. After removal of 7 bases from V and 3 bases from J, the junction contained 9 bases not matched to a gene. This CDR3 has 14 amino acids. The germline CDR1 and CDR2 sequences are SNHLY and FYNNEI.

This chain uses TRBV10-1 with TRBJ2-4; D is perhaps TRBD2 (5 bases). The CDR3 is made up of 15 amino acids. The V gene lost 3 bases and the J gene lost 0 bases, with 9 bases spanning the gap. Per germline, CDR1 WNHNN and CDR2 SYGVQD (reference sequence). The CDR3: CASSDGGLAKNIQYF. In nucleotides, the CDR3 is TGCGCCAGCAGTGATGGCGGGTTAGCCAAAAACATTCAGTACTTC.

V gene TRBV9 combines with J gene TRBJ2-2; the match to TRBD1 covers 7 bases. CDR3 length equals 15 residues. Germline CDR1 SGDLS, CDR2 YYNGEE. The V segment lost 3 bases and the J segment 1 base; nucleotides outside the gene matches: 3. CDR3 DNA sequence: TGTGCCAGCAGCGAACAGGGGATGAACACCGGGGAGCTGTTTTTT. Translated: CASSEQGMNTGELFF.

The genes are TRBV5-1 and TRBJ1-1; 8 bases are shared with TRBD1. The CDR3 is made up of 15 amino acids. Germline V CDR1 and CDR2: SGHRS, YFSETQ. The J segment lost 0 bases and the V segment lost 4 bases, leaving 5 bases of the junction unmatched. CDR3 coding DNA: TGCGCCAGCAGCGATTGGACAGGGATGAACACTGAAGCTTTCTTT. It codes for CASSDWTGMNTEAFF. The full variable domain, completed using reference TRBV5-1 and TRBJ1-1, is KAGVTQTPRYLIKTRGQQVTLSCSPISGHRSVSWYQQTPGQGLQFLFEYFSETQRNKGNFPGRFSGRQFSNSRSEMNVSTLELGDSALYLCASSDWTGMNTEAFFGQGTRLTVV.

The chain joins TRBV27 to TRBJ2-1; 8 nucleotides align to TRBD2. The germline CDR1 and CDR2 sequences are MNHEY and SMNVEV (reference sequence). CDR3 length: 14 residues. The ends lost 3 bases at V and 14 bases at J; junction bases unmatched: 12. The chain's CDR3 is CASSLKFTGTRKFF. The CDR3 bases are TGTGCCAGCAGTTTGAAATTTACCGGGACTAGAAAGTTCTTC.

The V call is TRBV27, the J call TRBJ1-4, with D possibly being TRBD1 (6 bases). CDR3 length: 13 amino acids. Germline-derived CDR1 and CDR2 are MNHEY and SMNVEV (reference sequence). V was trimmed by 9 bases and J by 0 bases, leaving 8 bases between them. The CDR3 coding sequence is TGTGCCAGTCACAGGGCAACTAATGAAAAACTGTTTTTT. It translates to CASHRATNEKLFF.